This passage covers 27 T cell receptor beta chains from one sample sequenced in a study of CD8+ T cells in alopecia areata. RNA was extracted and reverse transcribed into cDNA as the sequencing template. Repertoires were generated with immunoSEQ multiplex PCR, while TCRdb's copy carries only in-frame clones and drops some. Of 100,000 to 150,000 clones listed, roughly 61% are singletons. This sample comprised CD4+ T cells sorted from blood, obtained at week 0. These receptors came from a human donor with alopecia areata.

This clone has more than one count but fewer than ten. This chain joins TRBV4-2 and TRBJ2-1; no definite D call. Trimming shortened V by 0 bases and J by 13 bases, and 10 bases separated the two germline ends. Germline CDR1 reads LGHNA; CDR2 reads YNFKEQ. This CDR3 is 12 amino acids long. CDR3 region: CASSQDRSGQFF. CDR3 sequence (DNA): TGTGCCAGCAGCCAAGATCGAAGTGGACAGTTCTTC.

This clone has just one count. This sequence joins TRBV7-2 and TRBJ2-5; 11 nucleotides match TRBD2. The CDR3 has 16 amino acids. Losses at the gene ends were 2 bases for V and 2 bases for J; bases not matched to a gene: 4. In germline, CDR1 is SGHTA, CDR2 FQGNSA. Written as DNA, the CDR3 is TGTGCCAGCAGCTTACCCGGGACTAGCGGACAAGAGACCCAGTACTTC. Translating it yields CASSLPGTSGQETQYF.

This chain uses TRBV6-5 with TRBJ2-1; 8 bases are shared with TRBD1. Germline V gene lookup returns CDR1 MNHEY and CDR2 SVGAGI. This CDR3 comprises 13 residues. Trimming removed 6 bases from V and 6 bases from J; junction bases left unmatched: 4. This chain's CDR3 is CASSRGPINEQFF. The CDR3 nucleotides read TGTGCCAGCAGCAGGGGGCCCATCAATGAGCAGTTCTTC.

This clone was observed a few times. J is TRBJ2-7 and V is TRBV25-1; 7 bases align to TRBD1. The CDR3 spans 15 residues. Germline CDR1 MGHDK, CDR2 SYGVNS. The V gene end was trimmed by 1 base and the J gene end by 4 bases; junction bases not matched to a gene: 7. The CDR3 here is CASSELRTGSYEQYF. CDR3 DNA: TGTGCCAGCAGTGAATTAAGGACAGGATCTTACGAGCAGTACTTC.

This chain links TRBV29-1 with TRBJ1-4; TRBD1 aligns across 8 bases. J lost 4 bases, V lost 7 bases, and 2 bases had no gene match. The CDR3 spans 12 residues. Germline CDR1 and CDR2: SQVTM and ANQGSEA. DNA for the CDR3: TGCAGCGCCGGACAGGGTAATGAAAAACTGTTTTTT. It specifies CSAGQGNEKLFF.

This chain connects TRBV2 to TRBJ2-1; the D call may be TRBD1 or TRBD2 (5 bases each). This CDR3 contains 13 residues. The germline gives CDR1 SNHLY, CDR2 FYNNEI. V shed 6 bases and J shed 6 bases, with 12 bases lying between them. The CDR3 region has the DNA TGTGCCAGCAGGTGGGAGAGGGGCAATGAGCAGTTCTTC. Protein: CASRWERGNEQFF.

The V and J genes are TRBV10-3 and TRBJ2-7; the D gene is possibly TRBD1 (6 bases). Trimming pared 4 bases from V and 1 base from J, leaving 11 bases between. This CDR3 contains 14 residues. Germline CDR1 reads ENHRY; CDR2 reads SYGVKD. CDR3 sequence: CAISVSGTSYEQYF. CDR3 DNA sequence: TGTGCCATCAGTGTATCCGGGACATCCTACGAGCAGTACTTC.

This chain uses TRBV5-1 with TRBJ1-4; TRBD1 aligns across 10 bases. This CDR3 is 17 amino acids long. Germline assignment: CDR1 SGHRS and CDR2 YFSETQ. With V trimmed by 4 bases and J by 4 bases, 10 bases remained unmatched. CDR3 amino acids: CASSPGTGEAGNEKLFF. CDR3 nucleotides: TGCGCCAGCAGCCCCGGGACAGGGGAGGCGGGTAATGAAAAACTGTTTTTT. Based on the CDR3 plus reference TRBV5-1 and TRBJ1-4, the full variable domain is KAGVTQTPRYLIKTRGQQVTLSCSPISGHRSVSWYQQTPGQGLQFLFEYFSETQRNKGNFPGRFSGRQFSNSRSEMNVSTLELGDSALYLCASSPGTGEAGNEKLFFGSGTQLSVL.

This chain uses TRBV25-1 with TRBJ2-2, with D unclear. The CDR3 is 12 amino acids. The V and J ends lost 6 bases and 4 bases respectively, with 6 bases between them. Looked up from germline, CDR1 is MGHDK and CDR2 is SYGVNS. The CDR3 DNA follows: TGTGCCAGCAGCGGAGTCACCGGGGAGCTGTTTTTT. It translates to CASSGVTGELFF.

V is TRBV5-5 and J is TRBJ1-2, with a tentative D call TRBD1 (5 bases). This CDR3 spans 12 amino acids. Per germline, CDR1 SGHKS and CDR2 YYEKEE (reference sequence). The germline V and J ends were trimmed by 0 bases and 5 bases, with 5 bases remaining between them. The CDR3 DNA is TGTGCCAGCAGCTTGGAGGGGTATGGCTACACCTTC. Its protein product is CASSLEGYGYTF.

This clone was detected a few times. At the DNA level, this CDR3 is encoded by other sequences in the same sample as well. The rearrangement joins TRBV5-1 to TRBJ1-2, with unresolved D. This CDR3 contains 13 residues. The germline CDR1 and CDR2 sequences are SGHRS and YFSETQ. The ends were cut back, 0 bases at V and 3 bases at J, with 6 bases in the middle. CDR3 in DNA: TGCGCCAGCAGCTTGGCCGGGGACTATGGCTACACCTTC. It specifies CASSLAGDYGYTF. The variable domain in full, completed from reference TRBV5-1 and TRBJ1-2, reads KAGVTQTPRYLIKTRGQQVTLSCSPISGHRSVSWYQQTPGQGLQFLFEYFSETQRNKGNFPGRFSGRQFSNSRSEMNVSTLELGDSALYLCASSLAGDYGYTFGSGTRLTVV.

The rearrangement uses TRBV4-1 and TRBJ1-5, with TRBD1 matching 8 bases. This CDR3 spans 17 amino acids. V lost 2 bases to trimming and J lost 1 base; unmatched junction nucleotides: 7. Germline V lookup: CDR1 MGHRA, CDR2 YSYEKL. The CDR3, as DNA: TGCGCCAGCAGCCAACCGGGACAGGATCGGAGCAATCAGCCCCAGCATTTT. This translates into CASSQPGQDRSNQPQHF.

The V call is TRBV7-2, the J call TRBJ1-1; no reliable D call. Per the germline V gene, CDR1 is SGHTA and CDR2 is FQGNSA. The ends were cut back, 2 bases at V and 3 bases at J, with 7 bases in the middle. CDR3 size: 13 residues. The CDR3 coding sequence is TGTGCCAGCAGCTTATTGGCTGACACTGAAGCTTTCTTT. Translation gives CASSLLADTEAFF.

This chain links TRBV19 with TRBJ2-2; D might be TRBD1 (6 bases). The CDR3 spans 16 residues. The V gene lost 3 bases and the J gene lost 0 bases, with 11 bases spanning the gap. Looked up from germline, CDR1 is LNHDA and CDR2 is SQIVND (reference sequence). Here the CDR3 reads CASSMLGATNTGELFF. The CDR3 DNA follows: TGTGCCAGTAGTATGTTGGGGGCTACGAACACCGGGGAGCTGTTTTTT. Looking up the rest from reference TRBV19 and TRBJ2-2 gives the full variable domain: DGGITQSPKYLFRKEGQNVTLSCEQNLNHDAMYWYRQDPGQGLRLIYYSQIVNDFQKGDIAEGYSVSREKKESFPLTVTSAQKNPTAFYLCASSMLGATNTGELFFGEGSRLTVL.

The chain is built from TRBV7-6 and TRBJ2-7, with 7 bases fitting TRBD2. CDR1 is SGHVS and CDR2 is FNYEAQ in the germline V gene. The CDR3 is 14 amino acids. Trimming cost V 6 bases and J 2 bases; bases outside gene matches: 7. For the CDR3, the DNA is TGTGCCAGCAGGGGCCCCGGACTAGCCTACGAGCAGTACTTC. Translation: CASRGPGLAYEQYF.

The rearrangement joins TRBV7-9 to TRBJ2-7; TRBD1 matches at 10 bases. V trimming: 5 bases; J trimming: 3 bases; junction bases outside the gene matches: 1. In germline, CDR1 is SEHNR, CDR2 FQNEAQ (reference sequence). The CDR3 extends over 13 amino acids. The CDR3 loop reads CASSRDRGYEQYF. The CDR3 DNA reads TGTGCCAGCAGCCGGGACAGGGGCTACGAGCAGTACTTC.

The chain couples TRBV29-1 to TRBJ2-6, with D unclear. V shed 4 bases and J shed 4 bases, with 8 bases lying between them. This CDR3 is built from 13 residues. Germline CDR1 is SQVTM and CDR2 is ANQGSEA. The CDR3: CSVAPAGANVLTF. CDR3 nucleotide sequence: TGCAGCGTTGCACCAGCCGGGGCCAACGTCCTGACTTTC.

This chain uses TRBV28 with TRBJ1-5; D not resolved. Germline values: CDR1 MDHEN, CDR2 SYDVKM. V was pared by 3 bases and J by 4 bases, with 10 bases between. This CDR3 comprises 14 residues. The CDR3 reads CASSFGLGNQPQHF. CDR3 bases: TGTGCCAGCAGTTTCGGACTGGGGAATCAGCCCCAGCATTTT.

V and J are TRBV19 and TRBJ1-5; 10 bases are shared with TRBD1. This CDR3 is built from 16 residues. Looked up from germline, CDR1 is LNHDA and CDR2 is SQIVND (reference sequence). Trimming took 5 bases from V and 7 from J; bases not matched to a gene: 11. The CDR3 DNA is TGTGCCAGTAGTCGGAAGACAGGGGGCGTAGGACAGCCCCAGCATTTT. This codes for CASSRKTGGVGQPQHF.

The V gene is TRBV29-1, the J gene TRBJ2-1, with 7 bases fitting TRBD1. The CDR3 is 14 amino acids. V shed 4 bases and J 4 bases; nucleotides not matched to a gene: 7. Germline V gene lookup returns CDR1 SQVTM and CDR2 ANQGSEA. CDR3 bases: TGCAGCGTTGGCCCGGGACAGCCATACAATGAGCAGTTCTTC. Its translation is CSVGPGQPYNEQFF.

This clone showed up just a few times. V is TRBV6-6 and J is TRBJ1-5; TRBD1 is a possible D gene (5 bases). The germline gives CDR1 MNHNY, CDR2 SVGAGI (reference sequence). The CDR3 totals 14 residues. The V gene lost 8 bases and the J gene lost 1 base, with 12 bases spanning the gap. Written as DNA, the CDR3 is TGTGCCAGCCGTATGGAGGGGAGCAATCAGCCCCAGCATTTT. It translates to CASRMEGSNQPQHF.

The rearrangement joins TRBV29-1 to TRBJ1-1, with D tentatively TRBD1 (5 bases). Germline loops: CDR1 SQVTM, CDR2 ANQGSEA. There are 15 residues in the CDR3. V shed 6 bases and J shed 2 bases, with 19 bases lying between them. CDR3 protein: CSVRESRGVNTEAFF. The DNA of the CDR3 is TGCAGCGTGAGGGAAAGTCGGGGGGTAAACACTGAAGCTTTCTTT.

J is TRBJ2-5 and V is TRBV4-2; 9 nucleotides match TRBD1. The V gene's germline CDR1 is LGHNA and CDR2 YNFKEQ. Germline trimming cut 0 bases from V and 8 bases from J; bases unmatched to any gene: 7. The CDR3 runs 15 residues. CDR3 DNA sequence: TGTGCCAGCAGCCAAGAGGACAGGGGAATAGAAACCCAGTACTTC. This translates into CASSQEDRGIETQYF.

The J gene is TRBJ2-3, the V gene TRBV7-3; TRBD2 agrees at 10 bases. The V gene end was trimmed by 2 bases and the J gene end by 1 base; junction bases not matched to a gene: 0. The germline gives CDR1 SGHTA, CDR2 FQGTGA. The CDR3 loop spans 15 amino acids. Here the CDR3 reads CASSLLAGGTDTQYF. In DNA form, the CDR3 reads TGTGCCAGCAGCTTACTAGCGGGGGGCACAGATACGCAGTATTTT.

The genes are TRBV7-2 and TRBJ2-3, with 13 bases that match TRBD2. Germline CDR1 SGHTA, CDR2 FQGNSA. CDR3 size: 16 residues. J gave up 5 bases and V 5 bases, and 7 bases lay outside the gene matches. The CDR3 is CASSPLAGGHGDTQYF. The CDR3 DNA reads TGTGCCAGCAGCCCACTAGCGGGGGGGCACGGAGATACGCAGTATTTT.

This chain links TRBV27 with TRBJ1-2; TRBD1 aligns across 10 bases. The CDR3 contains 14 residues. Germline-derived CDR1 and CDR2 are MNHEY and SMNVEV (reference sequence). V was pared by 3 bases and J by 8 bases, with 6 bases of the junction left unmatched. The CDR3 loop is CASSFRDRGKGYTF. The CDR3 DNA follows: TGTGCCAGCAGTTTCCGGGACAGGGGTAAAGGCTACACCTTC.

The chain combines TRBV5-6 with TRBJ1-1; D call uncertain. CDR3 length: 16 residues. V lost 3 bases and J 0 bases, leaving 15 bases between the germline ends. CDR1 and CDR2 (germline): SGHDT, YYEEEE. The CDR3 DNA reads TGTGCCAGCAGCTCGAGGAGGATGGGGTTGAACACTGAAGCTTTCTTT. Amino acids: CASSSRRMGLNTEAFF.